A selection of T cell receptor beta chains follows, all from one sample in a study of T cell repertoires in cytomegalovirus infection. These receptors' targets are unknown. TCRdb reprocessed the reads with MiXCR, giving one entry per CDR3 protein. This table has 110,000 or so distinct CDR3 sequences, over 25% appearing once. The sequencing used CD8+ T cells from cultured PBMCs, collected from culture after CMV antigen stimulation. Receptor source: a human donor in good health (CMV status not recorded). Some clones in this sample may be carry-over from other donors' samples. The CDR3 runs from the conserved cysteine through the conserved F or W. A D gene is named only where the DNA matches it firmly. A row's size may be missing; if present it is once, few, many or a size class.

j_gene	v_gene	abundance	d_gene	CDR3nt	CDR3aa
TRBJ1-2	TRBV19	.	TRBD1	TGTGCCAGTACACCTTCCCAGACAGGGGCGTACTATGGCTACACCTTC	CASTPSQTGAYYGYTF
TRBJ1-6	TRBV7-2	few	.	TGTGCCAGCAGCTTGCGGGGGCGGGGTAATTCACCCCTCCACTTT	CASSLRGRGNSPLHF
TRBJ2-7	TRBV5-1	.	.	TGCGCCAGCAGTCGGGAGAGGGGCCACGAGCAGTACTTC	CASSRERGHEQYF
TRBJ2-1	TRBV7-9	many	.	TGTGCCAGCAGCGGAGGAGTAGGGGACAACTCGTTTTACAATGAGCAGTTCTTC	CASSGGVGDNSFYNEQFF
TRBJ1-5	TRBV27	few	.	TGTGCCAGCAGTTTACGACAGGAGGGTCAGCCCCAGCATTTT	CASSLRQEGQPQHF
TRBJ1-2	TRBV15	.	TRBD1	TGTGCCACCAGCAGAGATCGTATGGGACAGGGAAACTATGGCTACACCTTC	CATSRDRMGQGNYGYTF
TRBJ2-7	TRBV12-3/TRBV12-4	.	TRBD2	TGTGCCAGCAGTCCCGGGGGACTAGCGGGGACCTACGAGCAGTACTTC	CASSPGGLAGTYEQYF
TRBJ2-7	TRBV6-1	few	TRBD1	TGTGCCAGCCACGAGGAGGGACAGGGGGAGTTCGAGCAGTACTTC	CASHEEGQGEFEQYF
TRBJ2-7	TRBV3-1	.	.	TGTGCCAGCAGCAATAAACTCGGCTACGAGCAGTACTTC	CASSNKLGYEQYF
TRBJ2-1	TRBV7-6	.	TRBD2	TGTGCCAGCAGCTTTGCTTGGGGGACTAGCGGGGGGAATGAGCAGTTCTTC	CASSFAWGTSGGNEQFF
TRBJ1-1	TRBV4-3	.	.	TGCGCCAGCAGCCAATTCAGAGACGCACCGGAAGCTTTCTTT	CASSQFRDAPEAFF
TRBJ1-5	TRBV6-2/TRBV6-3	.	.	TGTGCCAGCTGGTTGGGCGATATCAATCAGCCCCAGCATTTT	CASWLGDINQPQHF
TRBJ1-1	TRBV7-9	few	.	TGTGCCAGCAGCTTAGTTTTGGCAGATGAAGCTTTCTTT	CASSLVLADEAFF
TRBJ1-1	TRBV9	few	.	TGTGCCAGCAGCGTAGTAAAGTCTGAAGCTTTCTTT	CASSVVKSEAFF
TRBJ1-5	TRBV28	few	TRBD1	TGTGCCAGCAGTTCAACAGGGGTCAACCAGCCCCAGCATTTT	CASSSTGVNQPQHF
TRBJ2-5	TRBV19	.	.	TGTGCCAGTAGTATTCGACAGGTCTTGGGGGAGACCCAGTACTTC	CASSIRQVLGETQYF